This T cell receptor beta chain was sequenced in a study of regulatory and conventional T cells in RAG deficiency. Study findings and constraints: Compared with controls, unique Treg TCR beta sequences dropped about 100-fold in Omenn syndrome and CID/AS. Shorter CDR3s in all patient subsets; >75% Treg-Tconv overlap in Omenn. In Omenn syndrome, sorted "Tregs" may be peripherally activated cells.

Conventional CD4+ T cells were sorted from blood as CD25-low CD127-high cells. Sequencing was performed with immunoSEQ multiplex PCR; in TCRdb, only in-frame clones are kept and a portion is missing. Here the sample spans 8,000 to 10,000 clones, 90% to 95% being singletons. Of note for this clone: What it recognizes is unknown.

Sequencing was done on a sample of CD4+ effector T cells sorted from blood. The TCR comes from a human donor with RAG deficiency presenting as severe combined immunodeficiency.

The CDR3 region has the DNA TGTGCCAGCAGCTTCACAATCCAAGAGACCCAGTACTTC. Its protein is CASSFTIQETQYF. V is TRBV7-6 and J is TRBJ2-5; D is ambiguous. V shed 3 bases and J shed 1 base, with 6 bases lying between them. The CDR3 extends over 13 amino acids. The germline V gene encodes CDR1 SGHVS and CDR2 FNYEAQ.